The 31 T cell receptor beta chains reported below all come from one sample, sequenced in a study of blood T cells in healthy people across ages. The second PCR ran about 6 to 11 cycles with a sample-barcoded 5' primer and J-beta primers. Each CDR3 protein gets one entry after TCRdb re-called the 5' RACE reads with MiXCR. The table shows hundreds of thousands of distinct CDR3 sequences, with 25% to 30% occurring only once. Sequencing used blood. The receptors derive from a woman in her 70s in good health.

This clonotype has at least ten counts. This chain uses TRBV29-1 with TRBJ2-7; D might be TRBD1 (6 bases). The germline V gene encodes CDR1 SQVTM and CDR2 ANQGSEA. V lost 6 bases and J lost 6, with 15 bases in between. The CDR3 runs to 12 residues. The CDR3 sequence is CSVAPQGSEQYF. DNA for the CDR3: TGCAGCGTCGCACCACAGGGTAGCGAGCAGTACTTC.

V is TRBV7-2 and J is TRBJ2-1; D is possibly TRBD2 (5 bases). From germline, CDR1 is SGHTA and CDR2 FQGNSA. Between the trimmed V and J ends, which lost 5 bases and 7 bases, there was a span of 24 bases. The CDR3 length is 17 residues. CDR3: CASSRFSAGSLGNEQFF. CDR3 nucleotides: TGTGCCAGCAGCCGCTTTTCTGCTGGGAGTTTGGGAAATGAGCAGTTCTTC.

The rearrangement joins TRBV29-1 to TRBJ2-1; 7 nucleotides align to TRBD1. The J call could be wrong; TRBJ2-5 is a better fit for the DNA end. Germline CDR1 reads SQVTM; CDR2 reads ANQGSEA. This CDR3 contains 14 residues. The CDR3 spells CSVEDSGGWETQYF. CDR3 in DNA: TGCAGCGTTGAAGATTCAGGGGGTTGGGAGACCCAGTACTTC.

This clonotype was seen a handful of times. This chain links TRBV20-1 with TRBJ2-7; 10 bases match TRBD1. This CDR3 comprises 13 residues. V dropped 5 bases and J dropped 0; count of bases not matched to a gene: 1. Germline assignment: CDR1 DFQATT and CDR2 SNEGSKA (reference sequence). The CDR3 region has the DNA TGCAGTGCTCGGACAGGGGGCTCCTACGAGCAGTACTTC. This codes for CSARTGGSYEQYF.

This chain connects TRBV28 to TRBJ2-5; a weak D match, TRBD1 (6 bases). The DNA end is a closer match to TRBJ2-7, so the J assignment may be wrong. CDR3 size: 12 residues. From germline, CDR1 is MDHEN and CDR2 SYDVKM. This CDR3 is CASNTQGYEQYF. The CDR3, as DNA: TGTGCCAGCAATACACAGGGCTACGAGCAGTACTTC.

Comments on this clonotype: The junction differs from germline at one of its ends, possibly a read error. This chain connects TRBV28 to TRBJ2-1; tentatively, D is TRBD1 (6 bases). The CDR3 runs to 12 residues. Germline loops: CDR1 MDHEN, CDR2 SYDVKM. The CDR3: CAGSQGSDEQFF. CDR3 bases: TGTGCCGGCAGTCAGGGGAGCGATGAGCAGTTCTTC.

The chain's CDR3 is CASTWDRVTGELFF. The DNA for the CDR3 is TGTGCCAGCACCTGGGACAGGGTAACCGGGGAGCTGTTTTTT. J is TRBJ2-2 and V is TRBV6-5; 9 bases are shared with TRBD1. CDR1 MNHEY and CDR2 SVGAGI come from the germline V gene. There are 14 residues in the CDR3. Unmatched junction bases numbered 5, after V lost 7 bases and J lost 5 bases.

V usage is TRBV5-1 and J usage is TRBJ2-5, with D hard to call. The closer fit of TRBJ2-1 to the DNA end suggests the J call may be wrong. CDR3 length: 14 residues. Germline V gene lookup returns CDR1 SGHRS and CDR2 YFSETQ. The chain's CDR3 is CASSLGMSYHEQFF. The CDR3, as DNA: TGCGCCAGCAGCTTGGGGATGTCGTACCATGAGCAGTTCTTC.

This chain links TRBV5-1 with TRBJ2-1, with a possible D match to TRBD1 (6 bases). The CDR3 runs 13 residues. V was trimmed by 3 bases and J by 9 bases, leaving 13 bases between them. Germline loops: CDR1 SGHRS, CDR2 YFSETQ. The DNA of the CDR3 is TGCGCCAGCAGCTCCCGACAGGTTGGTGAGCAGTTCTTC. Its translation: CASSSRQVGEQFF.

The CDR3, as DNA: TGCAGTGCTAGAGAGTCCGGGAGGGGGAACATTCAGTACTTC. Translated: CSARESGRGNIQYF. V and J are TRBV20-1 and TRBJ2-4, with TRBD2 matching over 8 bases. Germline CDR1 reads DFQATT; CDR2 reads SNEGSKA (reference sequence). The CDR3 loop spans 14 amino acids. The junction had 5 bases not matched to a gene; V was cut back by 0 bases and J by 7 bases.

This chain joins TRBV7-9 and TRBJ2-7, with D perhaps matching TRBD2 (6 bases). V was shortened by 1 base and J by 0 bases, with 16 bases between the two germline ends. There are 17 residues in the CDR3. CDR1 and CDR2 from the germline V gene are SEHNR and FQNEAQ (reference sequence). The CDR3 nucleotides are TGTGCCAGCAGCTTAGAGGAGGGACTGGAACTCTCCTACGAGCAGTACTTC. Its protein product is CASSLEEGLELSYEQYF.

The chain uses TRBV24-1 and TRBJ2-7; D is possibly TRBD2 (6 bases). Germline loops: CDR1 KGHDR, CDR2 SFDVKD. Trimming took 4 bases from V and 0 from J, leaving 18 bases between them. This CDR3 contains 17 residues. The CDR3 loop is CATSDSGTFHNSYEQYF. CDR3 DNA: TGTGCCACCAGTGACTCCGGGACTTTCCATAACTCCTACGAGCAGTACTTC.

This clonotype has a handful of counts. CDR3 coding DNA: TGTGCCAGCAGTCCTTCTACGCGGGAGGCCGGGGAGCTGTTTTTT. Amino acid sequence: CASSPSTREAGELFF. The rearrangement joins TRBV6-2 or TRBV6-3 to TRBJ2-2; 8 bases fit TRBD2. The J segment lost 6 bases and the V segment lost 5 bases, leaving 8 bases of the junction unmatched. The CDR3 is 15 residues long. From germline, CDR1 is MNHEY and CDR2 SVGEGT.

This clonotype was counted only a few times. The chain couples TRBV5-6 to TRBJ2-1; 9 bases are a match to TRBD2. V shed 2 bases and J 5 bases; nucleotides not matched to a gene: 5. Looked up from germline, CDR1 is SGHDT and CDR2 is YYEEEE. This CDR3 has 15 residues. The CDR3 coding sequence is TGTGCCAGCAGCTTCGGCGGGAGGGCCAACAATGAGCAGTTCTTC. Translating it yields CASSFGGRANNEQFF.

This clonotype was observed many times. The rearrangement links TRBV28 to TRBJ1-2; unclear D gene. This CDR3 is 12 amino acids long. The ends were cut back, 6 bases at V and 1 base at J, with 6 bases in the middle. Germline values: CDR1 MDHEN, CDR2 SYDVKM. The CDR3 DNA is TGTGCCAGCAGGCCCCGTAACTATGGCTACACCTTC. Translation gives CASRPRNYGYTF.

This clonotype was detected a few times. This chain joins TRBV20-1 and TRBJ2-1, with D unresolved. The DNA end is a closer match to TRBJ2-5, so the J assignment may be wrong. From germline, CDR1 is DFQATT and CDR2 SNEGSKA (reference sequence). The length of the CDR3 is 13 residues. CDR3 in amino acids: CSAQRLYSGTQYF. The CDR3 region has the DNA TGCAGTGCTCAACGCTTATATTCTGGGACCCAGTACTTC.

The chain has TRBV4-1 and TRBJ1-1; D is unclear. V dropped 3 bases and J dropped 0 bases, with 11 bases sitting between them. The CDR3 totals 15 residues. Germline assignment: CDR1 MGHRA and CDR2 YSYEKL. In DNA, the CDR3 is TGCGCCAGCAGCCACGGGGTAAGGATGAACACTGAAGCTTTCTTT. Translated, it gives CASSHGVRMNTEAFF.

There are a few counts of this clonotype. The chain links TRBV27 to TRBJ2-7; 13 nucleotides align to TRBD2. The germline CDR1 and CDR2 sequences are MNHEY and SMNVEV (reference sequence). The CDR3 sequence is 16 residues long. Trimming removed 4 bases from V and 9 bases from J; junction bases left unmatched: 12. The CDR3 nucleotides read TGTGCCAGCAGTTCCACAGGGACTAGCGGGAAGTGGGGGCAGTACTTC. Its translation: CASSSTGTSGKWGQYF.

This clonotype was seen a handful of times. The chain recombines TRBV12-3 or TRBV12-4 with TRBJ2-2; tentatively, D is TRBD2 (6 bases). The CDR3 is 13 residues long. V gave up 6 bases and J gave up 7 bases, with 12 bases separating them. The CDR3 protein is CASSPDYFGELFF. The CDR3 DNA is TGTGCCAGCAGCCCGGACTATTTCGGGGAGCTGTTTTTT.

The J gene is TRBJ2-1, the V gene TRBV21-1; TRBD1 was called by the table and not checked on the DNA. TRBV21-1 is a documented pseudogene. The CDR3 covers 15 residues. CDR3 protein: CASSRQGVAYHEQFF. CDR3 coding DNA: TGTGCCAGCAGCAGACAGGGGGTGGCTTACCATGAGCAGTTCTTC.

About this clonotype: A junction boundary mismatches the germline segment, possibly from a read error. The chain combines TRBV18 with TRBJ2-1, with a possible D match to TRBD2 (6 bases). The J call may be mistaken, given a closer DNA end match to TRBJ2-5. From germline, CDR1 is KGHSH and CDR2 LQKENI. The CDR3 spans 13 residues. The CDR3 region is CACSPPLAETQYF. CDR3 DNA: TGTGCCTGCTCACCACCGCTAGCGGAGACCCAGTACTTC.

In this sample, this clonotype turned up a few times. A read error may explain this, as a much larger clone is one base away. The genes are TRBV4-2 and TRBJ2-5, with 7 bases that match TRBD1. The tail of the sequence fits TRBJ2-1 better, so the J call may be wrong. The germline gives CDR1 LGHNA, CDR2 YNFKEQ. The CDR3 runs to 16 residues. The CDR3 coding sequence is TGTGCCAGCAACCGCCGACGGACAGGTACCTACAATGAGCAGTTCTTC. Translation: CASNRRRTGTYNEQFF.

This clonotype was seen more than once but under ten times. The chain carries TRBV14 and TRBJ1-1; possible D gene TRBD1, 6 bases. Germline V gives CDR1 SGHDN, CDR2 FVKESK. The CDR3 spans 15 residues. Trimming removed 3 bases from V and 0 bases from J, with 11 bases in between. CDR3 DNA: TGTGCCAGCAGCCAGGCAGGGGCCTTGAACACTGAAGCTTTCTTT. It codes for CASSQAGALNTEAFF.

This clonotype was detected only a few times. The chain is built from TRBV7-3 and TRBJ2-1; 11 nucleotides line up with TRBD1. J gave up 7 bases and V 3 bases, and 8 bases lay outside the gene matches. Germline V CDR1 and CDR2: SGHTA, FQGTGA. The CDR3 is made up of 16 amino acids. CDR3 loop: CASSFLGQGADNEQFF. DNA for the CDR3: TGTGCCAGCAGCTTTCTCGGACAGGGGGCAGATAATGAGCAGTTCTTC.

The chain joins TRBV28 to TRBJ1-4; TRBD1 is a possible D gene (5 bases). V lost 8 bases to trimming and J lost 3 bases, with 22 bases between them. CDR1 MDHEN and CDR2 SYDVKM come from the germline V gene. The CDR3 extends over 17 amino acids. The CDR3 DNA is TGTGCCAGCGGATCAGACAGACCGGGCGGCCCTAATGAAAAACTGTTTTTT. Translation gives CASGSDRPGGPNEKLFF.

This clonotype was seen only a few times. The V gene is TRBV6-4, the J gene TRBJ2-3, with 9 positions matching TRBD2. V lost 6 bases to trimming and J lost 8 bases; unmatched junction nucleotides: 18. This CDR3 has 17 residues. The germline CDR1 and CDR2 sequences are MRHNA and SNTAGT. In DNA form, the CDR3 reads TGTGCCAGCAGGGCCCTAGCGGGAACGGTGGTTTTTGGTACGCAGTATTTT. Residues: CASRALAGTVVFGTQYF.

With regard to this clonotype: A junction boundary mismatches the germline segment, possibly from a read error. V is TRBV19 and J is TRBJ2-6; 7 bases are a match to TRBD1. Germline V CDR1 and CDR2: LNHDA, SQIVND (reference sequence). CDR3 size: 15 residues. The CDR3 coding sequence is TGTGCCAGTAGCCGACAGGGATCTGGGGCCAACGCCCTGACTTTC. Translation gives CASSRQGSGANALTF.

The CDR3 loop reads CSVEGDRGREQYF. The CDR3 nucleotides read TGCAGCGTCGAGGGGGACAGGGGGAGGGAGCAGTACTTC. The chain uses TRBV29-1 and TRBJ2-7; 11 positions match TRBD1. CDR1 is SQVTM and CDR2 is ANQGSEA in the germline V gene. CDR3 length: 13 residues. The V gene end was trimmed by 6 bases and the J gene end by 7 bases; junction bases not matched to a gene: 8.

This chain's CDR3 is CATSRDRIRAEAFF. In DNA form, the CDR3 reads TGTGCCACCAGCAGAGATCGAATTCGGGCTGAAGCTTTCTTT. The chain is built from TRBV15 and TRBJ1-1; D is ambiguous. Per germline, CDR1 LNHNV and CDR2 YYDKDF (reference sequence). The V end was cut by 0 bases, the J end by 6 bases, with 11 bases between. CDR3 size: 14 residues.

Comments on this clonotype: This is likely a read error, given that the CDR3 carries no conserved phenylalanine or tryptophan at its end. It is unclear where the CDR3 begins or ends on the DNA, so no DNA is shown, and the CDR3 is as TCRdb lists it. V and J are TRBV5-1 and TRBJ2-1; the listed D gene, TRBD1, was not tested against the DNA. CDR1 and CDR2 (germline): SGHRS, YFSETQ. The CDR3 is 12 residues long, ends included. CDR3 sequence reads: CASSLTGQGRIS.

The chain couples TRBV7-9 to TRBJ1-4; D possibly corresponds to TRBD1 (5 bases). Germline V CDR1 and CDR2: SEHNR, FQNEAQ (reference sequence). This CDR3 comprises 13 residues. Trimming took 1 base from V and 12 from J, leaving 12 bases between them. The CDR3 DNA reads TGTGCCAGCAGCTTAGTTACAGGCGAGGAACTGTTTTTT. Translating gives CASSLVTGEELFF.